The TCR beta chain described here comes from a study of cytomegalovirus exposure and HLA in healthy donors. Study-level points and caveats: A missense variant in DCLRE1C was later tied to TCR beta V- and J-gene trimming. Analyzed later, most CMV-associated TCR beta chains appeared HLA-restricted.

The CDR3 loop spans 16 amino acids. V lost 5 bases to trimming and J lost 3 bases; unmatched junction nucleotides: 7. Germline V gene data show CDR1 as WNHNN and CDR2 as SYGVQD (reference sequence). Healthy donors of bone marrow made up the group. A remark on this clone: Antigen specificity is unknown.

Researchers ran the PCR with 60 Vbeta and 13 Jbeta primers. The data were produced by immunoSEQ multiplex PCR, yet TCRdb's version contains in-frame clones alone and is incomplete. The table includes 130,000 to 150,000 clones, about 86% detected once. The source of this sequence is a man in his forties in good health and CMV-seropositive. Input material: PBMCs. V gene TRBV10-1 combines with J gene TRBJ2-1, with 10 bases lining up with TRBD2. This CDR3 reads CASSSGLAELYNEQFF. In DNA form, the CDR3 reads TGCGCCAGCAGTTCCGGACTAGCGGAACTCTACAATGAGCAGTTCTTC.